The 9 T cell receptor beta chains below come from one sample, sequenced in a study of tumor-infiltrating lymphocytes in primary liver carcinoma. TCR beta cDNA came from about 470 ng total RNA, primed with a constant-region primer. Three nested multiplex PCR rounds, a slightly modified ARM-PCR, produced the libraries for TCR beta. Investigators reported that the first two PCR rounds, at 10 cycles each, used TRBV1-TRBV30 forward primers with a C-beta reverse primer. TCRdb ran MiXCR on the multiplex PCR reads and lists one entry per CDR3 protein. The table records some 55,000 distinct CDR3 sequences, over 65% of them present only once. From unsorted bulk tissue weighing about 20-33 mg, DNA and RNA were co-extracted. Sample: liver tumor tissue from sampling region 2. Noted subset: tumor region T2, inferior pole. The receptors shown here come from a man aged 40-49 years with primary liver carcinoma and hepatitis B virus infection.

A note on this clonotype: One junction end disagrees with the germline gene, perhaps due to a read error. V is TRBV2 and J is TRBJ2-4; TRBD2 agrees at 10 bases. CDR1 is SNHLY and CDR2 is FYNNEI in the germline V gene. This CDR3 is built from 15 residues. CDR3 DNA: TGTACCAGCAACCCCCCCCGACTAGCGGGAAACATTCAGTACTTC. The encoded protein is CTSNPPRLAGNIQYF.

Of note for this clonotype: An end of the junction differs from the germline gene, which may be a read error. The gene calls are TRBV11-2 and TRBJ2-1, with 8 nucleotides matching TRBD2. In germline, CDR1 is SGHAT, CDR2 FQNNGV. The CDR3 runs 16 residues. CDR3 coding DNA: TGTGCCGGCAGCTCGCGCCCCGGCGGGAGGATCTATGAGCAATTCTTC. Protein: CAGSSRPGGRIYEQFF.

Notes on this clonotype: A clone one base away is much larger, so this may be a read error. The J gene is TRBJ2-2, the V gene TRBV5-1, with 7 nucleotides matching TRBD1. This CDR3 comprises 15 residues. Germline CDR1 and CDR2: SGHRS and YFSETQ. In nucleotides, the CDR3 is TGCGCCAACAGCTTTAAAGCAGGGGGCACCGGGGAGCTGTTTTTT. It specifies CANSFKAGGTGELFF.

Turning to this clonotype: The junction shows a germline mismatch at one end, possibly a read error. The genes are TRBV11-2 and TRBJ2-5; D uncertain. Germline V CDR1 and CDR2: SGHAT, FQNNGV. The CDR3 has 12 residues. Written as DNA, the CDR3 is TGTACCAGCAGCTTAGAGGAAATGGCTCAGTACTTC. Translation gives CTSSLEEMAQYF.

The chain combines TRBV29-1 with TRBJ2-1, with 8 bases identical to TRBD1. The CDR3 runs 14 residues. Looked up from germline, CDR1 is SQVTM and CDR2 is ANQGSEA. V was clipped by 7 bases and J by 9 bases; unmatched bases: 14. The CDR3 coding sequence is TGCAGCGCTCTGAGGTGGACAGGGAACATTGAGCAGTTCTTC. This codes for CSALRWTGNIEQFF.

This clonotype was seen a single time. The chain couples TRBV7-8 to TRBJ2-7; TRBD1 aligns across 8 bases. J lost 2 bases, V lost 2 bases, and 14 bases had no gene match. Germline V lookup: CDR1 SGHVS, CDR2 FQNEAQ. The CDR3 consists of 18 residues. CDR3 sequence (DNA): TGTGCCAGCAGCTTAAGGGAGCCCGTGACAGGGGACGCCTACGAGCAGTACTTC. This translates into CASSLREPVTGDAYEQYF.

The chain joins TRBV11-2 to TRBJ1-2; TRBD1 aligns across 8 bases. Germline V gene sequence: CDR1 SGHAT, CDR2 FQNNGV. The CDR3 length is 15 residues. Trimming removed 2 bases from V and 5 bases from J; junction bases left unmatched: 7. CDR3 region: CASSLIPGGGYGYTF. The CDR3 DNA sequence: TGTGCCAGCAGCTTAATCCCAGGGGGCGGTTATGGCTACACCTTC.

The CDR3 DNA is TGTGCCATCTTGGAGGCAGAGACCCAGTACTTC. Protein product: CAILEAETQYF. The chain recombines TRBV10-3 with TRBJ2-5, with D tentatively TRBD2 (5 bases). The V end lost 8 bases, the J end lost 4 bases, and 8 bases lay between the germline ends. The CDR3 is made up of 11 amino acids. In germline, CDR1 is ENHRY, CDR2 SYGVKD.

With respect to this clonotype: One end of the junction does not line up with germline, which may come from a read error. The chain links TRBV12-3 or TRBV12-4 to TRBJ2-3; 9 positions agree with TRBD1. The length of the CDR3 is 17 residues. In DNA, the CDR3 is TGTGCCAGCAGTTTGGGACAGGGACCTTCTAGCACATATACGCACTATTTT. Protein product: CASSLGQGPSSTYTHYF.